This note documents a single TCR beta chain sequence. The CDR3 length is 15 residues. V was clipped by 3 bases and J by 0 bases; unmatched bases: 2. Germline V gives CDR1 LNHDA, CDR2 SQIVND (reference sequence). These data belong to a study of siplizumab effects on memory and regulatory T cells. Each sample had 95,000 to 100,000 TCR templates assayed. Only in-frame clones appear in the TCRdb table, and some are missing; sequencing was by immunoSEQ multiplex PCR. This sample yields over 85,000 clones, of which roughly 93% are seen a single time; 5.5% to 7.5% belongs to the top ten. The sequence was collected from a human donor in good health. Source material: CD8+ T cells sorted from blood. The chain is built from TRBV19 and TRBJ2-5; TRBD2 aligns across 9 bases. CDR3 sequence: CASSISGSDQETQYF. In DNA form, the CDR3 reads TGTGCCAGTAGTATTAGCGGGAGTGACCAAGAGACCCAGTACTTC.